This TCR beta chain was obtained from a study of T cell repertoires in cytomegalovirus infection (dated by TCRdb to the late 2010s). In the study overall: Donor HLA type was relevant to the analysis, because carriage of CMV infection together with the matching HLA type was indicated by public TCR beta signatures. The study at large found these results: Carriers of CMV infection plus the relevant HLA type were discriminated by the cumulative frequency of public TCR beta family members in the study cohort and in an independent approximately 360-donor cohort. The ex vivo response was dominated by HLA-C-restricted CMV-specific TCR beta clonotypes, and the single most frequent clonotype in two of eight donors was supplied by these HLA-C-restricted clonotypes.

Sequenced on an Illumina HiSeq 1500. TCRdb handled the public reads itself, with Q25 trimming in fastp and clone calling in MiXCR, and kept productive beta chains. Each entry is one CDR3 protein sequence, shown with its most common DNA and genes. The sample data list some 390,000 distinct CDR3 sequences, and approximately 18% of these were observed just once. About 10% of the sample goes to the ten largest clones. The table lists this clonotype with a few counts. What this receptor recognizes is not known. No much larger clonotype is one base removed from it; base qualities were not supplied. As encoded in the germline V gene, CDR1 is LGHNA while CDR2 is YSLEER. Trimming takes 0 bases off V and 9 bases off J; junction bases not matched to a gene: 7. The CDR3 numbers 15 residues from cysteine through phenylalanine. Only CDR3 DNA is held: 45 bases, read in frame from base 1.

This chain is built from TRBV4-3 and TRBJ1-5, with TRBD1 identical over 8 junction bases. The sequencing input was PBMCs. The TCR sequence derives from a human donor in good health (CMV status not recorded). Some clones in this sample may be carry-over from other donors' samples. The nucleotide sequence reads as follows: TGCGCCAGCAGCCAAGAAGGGACAGGACTACTGCCCCAGCATTTT. It encodes CASSQEGTGLLPQHF.